This TCR beta chain was sequenced during a study of cytomegalovirus exposure and HLA in healthy donors. Study as a whole: Clustering assigned approximately 78% of the 350 to 400 genotyped donors to the Caucasian-associated ancestry cluster.

Trimming removed 4 bases from V and 11 bases from J, with 17 bases in between. Germline CDR1 reads SNHLY; CDR2 reads FYNNEI. This CDR3 is 13 amino acids long. Healthy bone marrow donors made up the donors. Worth noting for this clone: Its antigen is unidentified.

Study-level results: Previous analysis showed most TCR beta V segments were productive about 90% or about 30% of the time. 87-base-pair reads could not separate some V segments, including TRBV6-2 and TRBV6-3.

A multiplex PCR was run with 60 Vbeta primers and 13 Jbeta primers. Method: immunoSEQ multiplex PCR; TCRdb's copy keeps in-frame clones and lacks some. The sample shows approximately 160,000 clones, approximately 71% of them seen only once. The clonotype originates from a woman between 18 and 30 years old in good health and CMV-seropositive. The specimen sequenced was PBMCs. The gene calls are TRBV2 and TRBJ2-5; TRBD1 is a possible D gene (7 bases). The CDR3 spells CASSGSQGGEQYF. CDR3 coding DNA: TGTGCCAGCAGTGGATCCCAGGGGGGAGAGCAGTACTTC. Based on the CDR3 plus reference TRBV2 and TRBJ2-5, the full variable domain is EPEVTQTPSHQVTQMGQEVILRCVPISNHLYFYWYRQILGQKVEFLVSFYNNEISEKSEIFDDQFSVERPDGSNFTLKIRSTKLEDSAMYFCASSGSQGGEQYFGPGTRLLVL.